The T cell receptor beta chain under discussion was sequenced for a study of T cells in Graves' hyperthyroidism and ophthalmopathy. Absence of ophthalmopathy progression within 18 months defined stable Graves' hyperthyroidism. Patients aged 18 to 65 had newly diagnosed hyperthyroidism of under 2 months' duration. Those patients with uncontrolled infection, other autoimmune disease, pregnancy or lactation were excluded. An approximately 9.8 ml volume of fresh peripheral blood provided the PBMCs. Amplified TCR beta CDR3 regions derived from RNA transcripts. A first-round RT-PCR of the TCR CDR3 used the HTBI primer set. MiXCR was run by TCRdb on the multiplex PCR reads, yielding one entry per CDR3 protein. The data contain about 840,000 distinct CDR3 sequences, around 39% of them singletons. Trimming at V came to 4 bases and at J to 2 bases, leaving 8 bases not matched to a gene. Germline V lookup: CDR1 SGHRS, CDR2 YFSETQ. The CDR3 length is 16 residues.

The TCR was taken from a young man with Graves' hyperthyroidism. The sequenced sample consisted of blood. The rearrangement uses TRBV5-1 and TRBJ2-5; TRBD1 agrees at 10 bases. The CDR3 coding sequence is TGCGCCAGCAGCAACCGGGACAGGGGTGAGCAAGAGACCCAGTACTTC. This codes for CASSNRDRGEQETQYF.